These 27 T cell receptor beta chains share one sample of origin, sequenced in a study of a mutant IDH1 vaccine in newly diagnosed glioma. Their cognate antigens are unknown. Method: immunoSEQ multiplex PCR; TCRdb's copy keeps in-frame clones and lacks some. The data show over 35,000 clones, approximately 80% seen once. Time point given: week 23, last vaccination. One vaccine dose held 300 ug of mutant IDH1 20-mer peptide and came with topical imiquimod. Sequences were derived from PBMCs, sampled from a glioma patient whose treatment included an IDH1 peptide vaccine. The origin of the receptors is a man aged 40-49 years with glioma.

The chain links TRBV6-5 to TRBJ1-4, with D possibly TRBD1 on 5 matching bases. Deletions cut 2 bases from V and 16 bases from J, with 14 bases between. The CDR3 is 12 amino acids. Germline CDR1 is MNHEY and CDR2 is SVGAGI. CDR3 sequence (DNA): TGTGCCAGCAGTTACCCCGCCACAGGTCGGTTTTTT. As protein: CASSYPATGRFF.

The rearrangement joins TRBV5-1 to TRBJ1-6; 9 bases are shared with TRBD1. Germline values: CDR1 SGHRS, CDR2 YFSETQ. V lost 3 bases, J lost 10 bases, and 11 bases stayed unmatched. CDR3 size: 16 residues. The CDR3 DNA sequence: TGCGCCAGCAGCTCGGGGACAGGGAATGGAGACTCACCCCTCCACTTT. Protein product: CASSSGTGNGDSPLHF. The full variable domain, with the rest looked up from reference TRBV5-1 and TRBJ1-6, is KAGVTQTPRYLIKTRGQQVTLSCSPISGHRSVSWYQQTPGQGLQFLFEYFSETQRNKGNFPGRFSGRQFSNSRSEMNVSTLELGDSALYLCASSSGTGNGDSPLHFGNGTRLTVT.

This sequence joins TRBV7-2 and TRBJ1-3; the D is unclear. There are 19 residues in the CDR3. Trimming cost V 5 bases and J 0 bases, with 23 bases left between them. CDR1 and CDR2 from the germline V gene are SGHTA and FQGNSA. CDR3 loop: CASSPRASLSTSSGNTIYF. CDR3 nucleotides: TGTGCCAGCAGCCCACGGGCTTCTCTATCCACCAGCTCTGGAAACACCATATATTTT.

The rearrangement uses TRBV29-1 and TRBJ1-2; TRBD1 matches 8 bases. The junction had 7 bases not matched to a gene; V was cut back by 8 bases and J by 2 bases. There are 13 residues in the CDR3. CDR1 is SQVTM and CDR2 is ANQGSEA in the germline V gene. The CDR3 region is CSFGQGGNYGYTF. The CDR3 coding sequence is TGCAGCTTCGGACAGGGAGGAAACTATGGCTACACCTTC.

The gene calls are TRBV7-2 and TRBJ1-4, with D possibly matching TRBD1 (5 bases). Trimming cost V 4 bases and J 8 bases, with 17 bases left between them. This CDR3 has 15 amino acids. From germline, CDR1 is SGHTA and CDR2 FQGNSA. The CDR3 is CASSSMGGGWEKLFF. CDR3 DNA: TGTGCCAGCAGCTCCATGGGTGGGGGTTGGGAAAAACTGTTTTTT.

The chain employs TRBV6-5 and TRBJ2-7; D uncertain. The CDR3 has 11 amino acids. V was pared by 5 bases and J by 7 bases, with 9 bases between. Germline lookup yields CDR1 MNHEY and CDR2 SVGAGI. CDR3 amino acids: CASSTVREQYF. CDR3 DNA: TGTGCCAGCAGTACCGTGAGGGAGCAGTACTTC.

This chain uses TRBV6-1 with TRBJ2-2, with TRBD1 identical over 7 bases. Germline trimming cut 3 bases from V and 3 bases from J; bases unmatched to any gene: 4. Germline V CDR1 and CDR2: MNHNS, SASEGT. CDR3 length: 15 residues. The CDR3 protein is CASSETGSYTGELFF. In nucleotides, the CDR3 is TGTGCCAGCAGTGAGACAGGGTCCTACACCGGGGAGCTGTTTTTT.

The rearrangement links TRBV10-2 to TRBJ1-1; 7 nucleotides line up with TRBD1. The germline V gene encodes CDR1 WSHSY and CDR2 SAAADI. V shed 4 bases and J 4 bases; nucleotides not matched to a gene: 0. The CDR3 contains 12 residues. CDR3 loop: CASSAGGTEAFF. DNA of the CDR3: TGCGCCAGCAGTGCAGGGGGCACTGAAGCTTTCTTT.

The V gene is TRBV7-6, the J gene TRBJ1-1; D call uncertain. This CDR3 has 13 residues. V dropped 1 base and J dropped 11 bases, with 14 bases sitting between them. CDR1 and CDR2 (germline): SGHVS, FNYEAQ. CDR3 sequence reads: CASSLEYGQRAFF. CDR3 nucleotide sequence: TGTGCCAGCAGCTTAGAGTACGGGCAAAGGGCTTTCTTT. Full variable domain (rest looked up from reference TRBV7-6 and TRBJ1-1): GAGVSQSPRYKVTKRGQDVALRCDPISGHVSLYWYRQALGQGPEFLTYFNYEAQQDKSGLPNDRFSAERPEGSISTLTIQRTEQRDSAMYRCASSLEYGQRAFFGQGTRLTVV.

The chain is built from TRBV11-3 and TRBJ1-1; D not resolved. The CDR3 length is 13 residues. Germline lookup yields CDR1 SGHNT and CDR2 YENEEA. The V gene lost 0 bases and the J gene lost 1 base, with 3 bases spanning the gap. Here the CDR3 reads CASSLDQNTEAFF. The CDR3 DNA reads TGTGCCAGCAGCTTAGATCAGAACACTGAAGCTTTCTTT.

The chain recombines TRBV11-2 with TRBJ2-7, with TRBD2 identical over 7 bases. The CDR3 has 15 amino acids. Germline V gene lookup returns CDR1 SGHAT and CDR2 FQNNGV. V was clipped by 5 bases and J by 0 bases; unmatched bases: 7. In nucleotides, the CDR3 is TGTGCCAGCAGCCCCAGAGCGGGGAGCTCCTACGAGCAGTACTTC. Encoded protein: CASSPRAGSSYEQYF.

The chain combines TRBV25-1 with TRBJ2-2, with D hard to call. Germline CDR1 and CDR2: MGHDK and SYGVNS. There are 15 residues in the CDR3. V lost 1 base to trimming and J lost 3 bases, with 9 bases between them. The CDR3 region has the DNA TGTGCCAGCAGTGAATCTGGTAAAGACACCGGGGAGCTGTTTTTT. Its protein product is CASSESGKDTGELFF.

The genes are TRBV27 and TRBJ1-6; D unresolved. Germline lookup yields CDR1 MNHEY and CDR2 SMNVEV (reference sequence). The CDR3 spans 14 residues. V was clipped by 2 bases and J by 7 bases, with 9 bases between them. In nucleotides, the CDR3 is TGTGCCAGCAGTTTAACATTTAACAATTCACCCCTCCACTTT. Translated: CASSLTFNNSPLHF.

The chain links TRBV14 to TRBJ2-3; weak D call: TRBD2 (5 bases). Looked up from germline, CDR1 is SGHDN and CDR2 is FVKESK. Trimming took 0 bases from V and 0 from J, leaving 7 bases between them. This CDR3 comprises 15 residues. The CDR3 region is CASSQERVSTDTQYF. The CDR3 nucleotides read TGTGCCAGCAGCCAAGAGCGGGTCAGCACAGATACGCAGTATTTT.

The rearrangement joins TRBV28 to TRBJ2-1, with TRBD1 identical over 7 bases. Germline CDR1 is MDHEN and CDR2 is SYDVKM. The CDR3 is made up of 13 amino acids. J was trimmed by 12 bases and V by 9 bases; bases with no gene match: 14. CDR3 sequence: CASVSPRDSPQFF. The CDR3 coding sequence is TGTGCCAGTGTATCCCCCAGGGACAGCCCGCAGTTCTTC.

The chain recombines TRBV6-6 with TRBJ1-2; D unresolved. Germline CDR1 and CDR2: MNHNY and SVGAGI (reference sequence). This CDR3 comprises 11 residues. Trimming left V 6 bases short and J 8 bases short, with 10 bases between. In DNA, the CDR3 is TGTGCCAGCAGCCTCCGGGAGGGCTACACCTTC. Its protein is CASSLREGYTF.

The rearrangement joins TRBV27 to TRBJ1-2; 7 bases are shared with TRBD1. The CDR3 is 13 residues long. CDR1 is MNHEY, CDR2 SMNVEV, per germline (reference sequence). V shed 3 bases, J shed 6 bases, and the junction held 4 bases outside the gene matches. The chain's CDR3 is CASSFRDRDGYTF. The CDR3 DNA is TGTGCCAGCAGTTTTCGGGACAGAGATGGCTACACCTTC.

The chain links TRBV7-9 to TRBJ1-5, with 8 bases lining up with TRBD1. The CDR3 consists of 15 residues. Unmatched junction bases numbered 8, after V lost 5 bases and J lost 5 bases. The V gene's germline CDR1 is SEHNR and CDR2 FQNEAQ (reference sequence). The CDR3 nucleotides read TGTGCCAGCAGCCCCGGACAGGGACCTCATCAGCCCCAGCATTTT. This translates into CASSPGQGPHQPQHF.

The J gene is TRBJ2-2, the V gene TRBV5-1, with 8 positions matching TRBD1. The CDR3 is 18 residues long. Germline values: CDR1 SGHRS, CDR2 YFSETQ. V gave up 0 bases and J gave up 5 bases; unmatched junction bases: 12. The DNA of the CDR3 is TGCGCCAGCAGCTTGGCAGGGGGCCGGATGAGGGCTACCGGGGAGCTGTTTTTT. It translates to CASSLAGGRMRATGELFF.

The CDR3 protein is CSVGDETQYF. CDR3 sequence (DNA): TGCAGCGTCGGAGACGAGACCCAGTACTTC. V is TRBV29-1 and J is TRBJ2-5; D is unclear. With 6 bases removed from V and 5 bases from J, the gap between germline ends came to 7 bases. There are 10 residues in the CDR3. Germline V CDR1 and CDR2: SQVTM, ANQGSEA.

This chain connects TRBV7-9 to TRBJ2-1; weak D call: TRBD2 (6 bases). V was cut by 2 bases and J by 7 bases, with 18 bases left in between. The CDR3 is 16 amino acids. The germline V gene encodes CDR1 SEHNR and CDR2 FQNEAQ (reference sequence). The CDR3 is CASSLKGAGSGNEQFF. CDR3 bases: TGTGCCAGCAGCTTAAAGGGCGCAGGGAGCGGGAATGAGCAGTTCTTC. The variable domain in full, with the rest retrieved from reference TRBV7-9 and TRBJ2-1, is DTGVSQNPRHKITKRGQNVTFRCDPISEHNRLYWYRQTLGQGPEFLTYFQNEAQLEKSRLLSDRFSAERPKGSFSTLEIQRTEQGDSAMYLCASSLKGAGSGNEQFFGPGTRLTVL.

This sequence joins TRBV5-4 and TRBJ2-5, with TRBD2 matching 12 bases. Germline V gene data show CDR1 as SGHNT and CDR2 as YYREEE (reference sequence). The CDR3 has 16 amino acids. J was trimmed by 9 bases and V by 0 bases; bases with no gene match: 9. The CDR3 bases are TGTGCCAGCAGCTTGGGTACAACTAGCGGGAGGTCGCCCCAGTACTTC. Amino acids: CASSLGTTSGRSPQYF.

V and J are TRBV11-2 and TRBJ2-1, with TRBD2 as a possible D gene (5 bases). CDR1 SGHAT and CDR2 FQNNGV come from the germline V gene. The CDR3 sequence is 15 residues long. V lost 3 bases to trimming and J lost 6 bases, with 15 bases between them. The CDR3 nucleotides are TGTGCCAGCAGCTTGCTGTCCGGGGTTGGCAATGAGCAGTTCTTC. Protein product: CASSLLSGVGNEQFF. Drawing the rest from reference TRBV11-2 and TRBJ2-1, the complete variable domain is EAGVAQSPRYKIIEKRQSVAFWCNPISGHATLYWYQQILGQGPKLLIQFQNNGVVDDSQLPKDRFSAERLKGVDSTLKIQPAKLEDSAVYLCASSLLSGVGNEQFFGPGTRLTVL.

This chain joins TRBV19 and TRBJ2-1; 7 nucleotides align to TRBD2. Germline values: CDR1 LNHDA, CDR2 SQIVND (reference sequence). With V trimmed by 2 bases and J by 1 base, 2 bases remained unmatched. CDR3 length: 15 amino acids. The CDR3 nucleotides are TGTGCCAGTAGTATACTAGCGGCGTCCTACAATGAGCAGTTCTTC. Its translation: CASSILAASYNEQFF.

V usage is TRBV29-1 and J usage is TRBJ2-1; 7 positions match TRBD1. CDR1 and CDR2 from the germline V gene are SQVTM and ANQGSEA. The V segment lost 1 base and the J segment 0 bases; nucleotides outside the gene matches: 6. This CDR3 region has 16 residues. The CDR3 reads CSVEGNDRVSYNEQFF. The DNA of the CDR3 is TGCAGCGTTGAAGGGAACGACAGGGTCTCCTACAATGAGCAGTTCTTC.

The V gene is TRBV18, the J gene TRBJ2-5; no definite D call. Germline-derived CDR1 and CDR2 are KGHSH and LQKENI. There are 14 residues in the CDR3. Trimming pared 3 bases from V and 5 bases from J, leaving 13 bases between. The DNA of the CDR3 is TGTGCCAGCTCACCTGGGGTGGGCCGGGAGACCCAGTACTTC. This sequence encodes CASSPGVGRETQYF.

The chain has TRBV6-1 and TRBJ1-4; 7 nucleotides agree with TRBD1. Germline-derived CDR1 and CDR2 are MNHNS and SASEGT. V was clipped by 0 bases and J by 8 bases; unmatched bases: 6. The CDR3 loop spans 15 amino acids. For the CDR3, the DNA is TGTGCCAGCAGTGAAGCGGTCGACAGGGAAGAAAAACTGTTTTTT. It encodes CASSEAVDREEKLFF.